A selection of T cell receptor beta chains follows, all from one sample in a study of cytomegalovirus exposure and HLA in healthy donors. TCRdb keeps only in-frame clones here, not all; method: immunoSEQ multiplex PCR. The table lists 100,000 to 150,000 clones, 70% to 85% of them singletons, with roughly 2.5% in the top ten. Input material: PBMCs. Source of these receptors: a man aged 50 or older in good health and CMV-seronegative. Each CDR3 is given with its conserved first and last residue. The order of the fields is J gene, V gene, clone size, D gene, CDR3 DNA, CDR3 protein. The D gene is left open where the match is weak. For some rows the clone size is stated as once, few or many, or as a class when expanded; others skip it.

j_gene: TRBJ1-2
v_gene: TRBV30
abundance: -
d_gene: -
CDR3nt: TGTGCCTGGAGTGTGGGGGGGCCCAACTATGGCTACACCTTC
CDR3aa: CAWSVGGPNYGYTF

j_gene: TRBJ2-7
v_gene: TRBV5-6
abundance: -
d_gene: TRBD1
CDR3nt: TGTGCCAGCAGCTTTTTACAGGGGGACTACGAGCAGTACTTC
CDR3aa: CASSFLQGDYEQYF

j_gene: TRBJ2-7
v_gene: TRBV7-8
abundance: once
d_gene: TRBD1
CDR3nt: TGTGCCAGCAGCCGCCAACCTCTCGGGACAGGCGACTACGAGCAGTACTTC
CDR3aa: CASSRQPLGTGDYEQYF

j_gene: TRBJ2-1
v_gene: TRBV5-1
abundance: -
d_gene: TRBD2
CDR3nt: TGCGCCAGCAGCAGCGGGGAATTATACAATGAGCAGTTCTTC
CDR3aa: CASSSGELYNEQFF

j_gene: TRBJ2-5
v_gene: TRBV11-2
abundance: few
d_gene: -
CDR3nt: TGTGCCAGCAGCTTGGGGGGGGGCCTCGAGACCCAGTACTTC
CDR3aa: CASSLGGGLETQYF

j_gene: TRBJ2-7
v_gene: TRBV4-1
abundance: -
d_gene: -
CDR3nt: TGCGCCAGCAGCCAAGCCCCCTATACCTACGAGCAGTACTTC
CDR3aa: CASSQAPYTYEQYF

j_gene: TRBJ1-5
v_gene: TRBV5-1
abundance: -
d_gene: -
CDR3nt: TGCGCCAGCAGCCCTGATGATGGGCTTAATCAGCCCCAGCATTTT
CDR3aa: CASSPDDGLNQPQHF

j_gene: TRBJ1-6
v_gene: TRBV4-3
abundance: -
d_gene: -
CDR3nt: TGCGCCAGCAGCCAAGATAGGCAGGAATCACCCCTCCACTTT
CDR3aa: CASSQDRQESPLHF

j_gene: TRBJ1-5
v_gene: TRBV21-1
abundance: few
d_gene: -
CDR3nt: TGTGCCAGCAGCAGGCCTAGTGATCAGCCCCAGCATTTT
CDR3aa: CASSRPSDQPQHF

j_gene: TRBJ2-1
v_gene: TRBV27
abundance: -
d_gene: TRBD2
CDR3nt: TGTGCCAGCAGTCTCAGACTAGCGGACCAGACTTTAAAAACCTACAATGAGCAGTTCTTC
CDR3aa: CASSLRLADQTLKTYNEQFF